These 27 T cell receptor beta chains share one sample of origin, sequenced in a study of resident and recirculating memory T cells in vitiligo. Assay: immunoSEQ multiplex PCR; the TCRdb copy retains only in-frame clones and omits some. The table shows roughly 76,000 clones, with about 89% occurring only once. Source material: blood. These TCRs come from a male donor with vitiligo.

The chain links TRBV6-1 to TRBJ1-1, with D perhaps matching TRBD1 (5 bases). Germline CDR1 is MNHNS and CDR2 is SASEGT. The CDR3 has 15 residues. Trimming took off 6 bases at V and 4 bases at J, with 18 bases between the two ends. The CDR3 DNA is TGTGCCAGCAGCCCACAGCGGGGGTCAGGCACTGAAGCTTTCTTT. It specifies CASSPQRGSGTEAFF.

The chain employs TRBV5-4 and TRBJ2-7, with 16 nucleotides matching TRBD2. The germline V gene has CDR1 SGHNT and CDR2 YYREEE (reference sequence). This CDR3 is 17 amino acids long. After removal of 3 bases from V and 5 bases from J, the junction contained 8 bases not matched to a gene. CDR3 residues: CASSSGTSGGAFDEQYF. CDR3 bases: TGTGCCAGCAGCTCCGGGACTAGCGGGGGGGCCTTCGACGAGCAGTACTTC.

The rearrangement uses TRBV2 and TRBJ2-1; weak D call: TRBD2 (6 bases). V lost 4 bases to trimming and J lost 8 bases, with 9 bases between them. The germline V gene encodes CDR1 SNHLY and CDR2 FYNNEI. The CDR3 is 12 amino acids. The CDR3 nucleotides are TGTGCCAGCAGTGGGCCGGGAGATGAGCAGTTCTTC. Translating gives CASSGPGDEQFF.

The V and J genes are TRBV5-1 and TRBJ1-1; D unresolved. Germline V gene lookup returns CDR1 SGHRS and CDR2 YFSETQ. The CDR3 runs 14 residues. Trimming took 3 bases from V and 6 from J, leaving 15 bases between them. CDR3: CASSSISGSSEAFF. The CDR3 DNA reads TGCGCCAGCAGCTCAATATCGGGATCCTCTGAAGCTTTCTTT.

The chain uses TRBV2 and TRBJ2-3; TRBD2 matches at 8 bases. The germline gives CDR1 SNHLY, CDR2 FYNNEI. V lost 6 bases to trimming and J lost 6 bases; unmatched junction nucleotides: 17. CDR3 length: 17 amino acids. In nucleotides, the CDR3 is TGTGCCAGCAGCCAGGGGATGGCGGGGGGTCTTCGGGATACGCAGTATTTT. It encodes CASSQGMAGGLRDTQYF. The whole variable domain, remainder taken from reference TRBV2 and TRBJ2-3, is EPEVTQTPSHQVTQMGQEVILRCVPISNHLYFYWYRQILGQKVEFLVSFYNNEISEKSEIFDDQFSVERPDGSNFTLKIRSTKLEDSAMYFCASSQGMAGGLRDTQYFGPGTRLTVL.

This chain links TRBV2 with TRBJ1-4; D may be TRBD1 (5 bases). The CDR3 has 14 amino acids. Per germline, CDR1 SNHLY and CDR2 FYNNEI. V dropped 3 bases and J dropped 5 bases, with 10 bases sitting between them. The CDR3, as DNA: TGTGCCAGCAGTGAGCAGGGTTTCAATGAAAAACTGTTTTTT. Its translation is CASSEQGFNEKLFF.

The chain is built from TRBV6-6 and TRBJ2-7; D ambiguous. V shed 2 bases and J shed 3 bases, with 11 bases lying between them. This CDR3 contains 14 residues. The germline V gene encodes CDR1 MNHNY and CDR2 SVGAGI (reference sequence). The CDR3: CASSYKTLYYEQYF. The CDR3 region has the DNA TGTGCCAGCAGTTACAAGACTTTGTACTACGAGCAGTACTTC.

The CDR3 is CASSPGQGAYEQYF. The CDR3, as DNA: TGCGCCAGCAGCCCGGGACAGGGGGCCTACGAGCAGTACTTC. The chain uses TRBV5-1 and TRBJ2-7; 11 bases fit TRBD1. The germline V gene has CDR1 SGHRS and CDR2 YFSETQ. Losses at the gene ends were 4 bases for V and 2 bases for J; bases not matched to a gene: 2. CDR3 length: 14 amino acids.

This clone was recorded a few times. The gene calls are TRBV6-6 and TRBJ1-2; TRBD1 agrees at 9 bases. Germline CDR1 reads MNHNY; CDR2 reads SVGAGI (reference sequence). V was pared by 0 bases and J by 4 bases, with 6 bases of the junction left unmatched. The CDR3 runs to 16 residues. The CDR3 coding sequence is TGTGCCAGCAGTTACTCGAATCCGGGACAGGGCTATGGCTACACCTTC. Its translation: CASSYSNPGQGYGYTF.

V and J are TRBV28 and TRBJ1-5; D perhaps matches TRBD1 (6 bases). Trimming pared 7 bases from V and 2 bases from J, leaving 21 bases between. The CDR3 runs to 17 residues. Germline V gives CDR1 MDHEN, CDR2 SYDVKM. CDR3 bases: TGTGCCAGCAAACTACCCCGGGGGGGCGAAGGCAATCAGCCCCAGCATTTT. As protein: CASKLPRGGEGNQPQHF.

The J gene is TRBJ2-7, the V gene TRBV6-5; maybe TRBD2 (5 bases). The ends were cut back, 0 bases at V and 2 bases at J, with 14 bases in the middle. Germline values: CDR1 MNHEY, CDR2 SVGAGI. This CDR3 contains 16 residues. The CDR3 DNA reads as TGTGCCAGCAGTTACTCGTGGGTCGGGGAGACCTACGAGCAGTACTTC. Its protein is CASSYSWVGETYEQYF.

The chain carries TRBV6-5 and TRBJ1-2, with 9 bases that match TRBD1. Trimming took 6 bases from V and 7 from J; bases not matched to a gene: 9. Germline V lookup: CDR1 MNHEY, CDR2 SVGAGI. The CDR3 consists of 14 residues. The CDR3 loop reads CASSRGQGNRGYTF. The CDR3 coding sequence is TGTGCCAGCAGCCGCGGACAGGGGAATCGTGGCTACACCTTC.

This sequence joins TRBV11-2 and TRBJ1-2, with 8 bases lining up with TRBD1. V was pared by 1 base and J by 2 bases, with 0 bases of the junction left unmatched. The CDR3 length is 14 residues. The germline V gene encodes CDR1 SGHAT and CDR2 FQNNGV. The DNA for the CDR3 is TGTGCCAGCAGCTTAGGACAGGGGAACTATGGCTACACCTTC. Protein: CASSLGQGNYGYTF.

The V call is TRBV5-3, the J call TRBJ2-1; 7 positions match TRBD1. TRBV5-3 is sorted into the ORF group, with uncertain function. The V segment lost 4 bases and the J segment 7 bases; nucleotides outside the gene matches: 5. This CDR3 comprises 13 residues. The CDR3 region has the DNA TGTGCCAGAAGCCGAAACAGGGGTAATGAGCAGTTCTTC. Translation gives CARSRNRGNEQFF.

The CDR3 reads CASSPRRRDRVDNEQFF. The CDR3, as DNA: TGCGCCAGCAGCCCACGTCGGAGGGACAGGGTTGACAATGAGCAGTTCTTC. The rearrangement joins TRBV5-1 to TRBJ2-1, with 9 bases fitting TRBD1. CDR1 and CDR2 (germline): SGHRS, YFSETQ. V lost 4 bases and J lost 5; bases outside the gene matches: 13. The CDR3 covers 17 residues.

Only a few counts were recorded for this clone. The CDR3 is CASSQSGYEQYF. CDR3 coding DNA: TGCGCCAGCAGCCAATCGGGATACGAGCAGTACTTC. The chain joins TRBV4-3 to TRBJ2-7; maybe TRBD2 (5 bases). The CDR3 runs 12 residues. V was clipped by 2 bases and J by 4 bases, with 6 bases between them. The germline CDR1 and CDR2 sequences are LGHNA and YSLEER.

The chain links TRBV7-2 to TRBJ2-3; 11 bases are shared with TRBD2. V lost 5 bases and J lost 0; bases outside the gene matches: 1. There are 15 residues in the CDR3. The germline CDR1 and CDR2 sequences are SGHTA and FQGNSA. DNA of the CDR3: TGTGCCAGCAGCCGACTAGCGGGGAGCACAGATACGCAGTATTTT. Its protein is CASSRLAGSTDTQYF.

V gene TRBV5-3 combines with J gene TRBJ2-5, with 11 nucleotides matching TRBD2. TRBV5-3 is an open reading frame, and its role is uncertain. The length of the CDR3 is 20 residues. The J segment lost 5 bases and the V segment lost 0 bases, leaving 18 bases of the junction unmatched. CDR3 sequence (DNA): TGTGCCAGAAGCTTGGCGGTCATACTAGCGGGGGTGGCCTGGAGCGAGACCCAGTACTTC. Translated, it gives CARSLAVILAGVAWSETQYF.

This chain joins TRBV4-1 and TRBJ1-6, with D possibly matching TRBD1 (6 bases). The CDR3 has 16 amino acids. Looked up from germline, CDR1 is MGHRA and CDR2 is YSYEKL. Deletions cut 4 bases from V and 5 bases from J, with 15 bases between. CDR3 region: CASSRNRDPNNSPLHF. CDR3 DNA: TGCGCCAGCAGCCGGAACAGGGACCCCAATAATTCACCCCTCCACTTT.

The chain combines TRBV29-1 with TRBJ1-1; TRBD1 agrees at 7 bases. The CDR3 is 12 amino acids. The V gene end was trimmed by 7 bases and the J gene end by 6 bases; junction bases not matched to a gene: 8. Germline V lookup: CDR1 SQVTM, CDR2 ANQGSEA. The CDR3 here is CSARTGDPEAFF. The CDR3 DNA reads TGCAGCGCCCGAACAGGGGACCCTGAAGCTTTCTTT. Based on the CDR3 plus reference TRBV29-1 and TRBJ1-1, the full variable domain is SAVISQKPSRDICQRGTSLTIQCQVDSQVTMMFWYRQQPGQSLTLIATANQGSEATYESGFVIDKFPISRPNLTFSTLTVSNMSPEDSSIYLCSARTGDPEAFFGQGTRLTVV.

This CDR3 reads CASSGTSGDSYEQYF. CDR3 nucleotides: TGTGCCAGCAGTGGGACTAGCGGGGATTCCTACGAGCAGTACTTC. The rearrangement uses TRBV6-1 and TRBJ2-7; 12 nucleotides line up with TRBD2. Germline V gene lookup returns CDR1 MNHNS and CDR2 SASEGT. V was pared by 4 bases and J by 1 base, with 2 bases of the junction left unmatched. The CDR3 sequence is 15 residues long.

V usage is TRBV5-1 and J usage is TRBJ2-3; 15 bases are a match to TRBD2. CDR1 and CDR2 from the germline V gene are SGHRS and YFSETQ. This CDR3 is 18 amino acids long. The J segment lost 2 bases and the V segment lost 3 bases, leaving 7 bases of the junction unmatched. The CDR3 region has the DNA TGCGCCAGCAGCTCGGGACTAGCGGGGGGCTCACCCACAGATACGCAGTATTTT. It translates to CASSSGLAGGSPTDTQYF.

This chain uses TRBV28 with TRBJ1-5; no reliable D call. The CDR3 is made up of 21 amino acids. The ends were cut back, 3 bases at V and 1 base at J, with 28 bases in the middle. CDR1 and CDR2 from the germline V gene are MDHEN and SYDVKM. The CDR3 DNA is TGTGCCAGCAGTTTTTCTTCCCCGGTTTTTTCCCCGACGGGGAGCAATCAGCCCCAGCATTTT. As protein: CASSFSSPVFSPTGSNQPQHF.

This clone was counted a single time. The chain combines TRBV5-4 with TRBJ1-1; D remains unclear. Germline CDR1 reads SGHNT; CDR2 reads YYREEE (reference sequence). The CDR3 is 13 residues long. Trimming took off 0 bases at V and 8 bases at J, with 11 bases between the two ends. CDR3 sequence reads: CASSLDRPGEAFF. DNA of the CDR3: TGTGCCAGCAGCTTGGACCGGCCCGGGGAAGCTTTCTTT. Supplemented by reference TRBV5-4 and TRBJ1-1, the full variable domain reads ETGVTQSPTHLIKTRGQQVTLRCSSQSGHNTVSWYQQALGQGPQFIFQYYREEENGRGNFPPRFSGLQFPNYSSELNVNALELDDSALYLCASSLDRPGEAFFGQGTRLTVV.

The chain joins TRBV2 to TRBJ1-6, with 7 bases fitting TRBD1. CDR3 size: 15 residues. The ends lost 8 bases at V and 6 bases at J; junction bases unmatched: 10. CDR1 is SNHLY and CDR2 is FYNNEI in the germline V gene. In DNA form, the CDR3 reads TGTGCCAGCCGGGACAGACAGAACGTTAATTCACCCCTCCACTTT. Protein product: CASRDRQNVNSPLHF.

This clone was seen once. This rearrangement joins TRBV5-1 to TRBJ2-2, with TRBD2 matching 10 bases. The ends lost 4 bases at V and 6 bases at J; junction bases unmatched: 3. The CDR3 runs 14 residues. The germline V gene encodes CDR1 SGHRS and CDR2 YFSETQ. CDR3 in DNA: TGCGCCAGCAGCCCGGGACTAGCGCCCGGGGAGCTGTTTTTT. Residues: CASSPGLAPGELFF. The full variable domain, its missing parts supplied by reference TRBV5-1 and TRBJ2-2, is KAGVTQTPRYLIKTRGQQVTLSCSPISGHRSVSWYQQTPGQGLQFLFEYFSETQRNKGNFPGRFSGRQFSNSRSEMNVSTLELGDSALYLCASSPGLAPGELFFGEGSRLTVL.

This chain joins TRBV9 and TRBJ2-5; tentatively, D is TRBD2 (7 bases). The CDR3 consists of 14 residues. V was cut by 6 bases and J by 4 bases, with 16 bases left in between. Per germline, CDR1 SGDLS and CDR2 YYNGEE. The CDR3 protein is CASTPGGQRETQYF. The CDR3, as DNA: TGTGCCAGCACTCCCGGGGGGCAAAGAGAGACCCAGTACTTC. Together with reference TRBV9 and TRBJ2-5, the CDR3 gives the full variable domain: DSGVTQTPKHLITATGQRVTLRCSPRSGDLSVYWYQQSLDQGLQFLIQYYNGEERAKGNILERFSAQQFPDLHSELNLSSLELGDSALYFCASTPGGQRETQYFGPGTRLLVL.